These T cell receptor beta chains were read from a single sample in a study of tumor-infiltrating lymphocytes in primary liver carcinoma. Each CDR3 protein is one row after TCRdb ran MiXCR on the multiplex PCR reads. The profile shows roughly 70,000 distinct CDR3 sequences, about 71% of them singletons. Sequenced input: liver tumor tissue from sampling region 4. These TCRs come from a man aged 40-50 years with primary liver carcinoma and hepatitis B virus infection. Both conserved end residues are part of each CDR3. Each record gives: V gene, J gene, D gene, clone size, CDR3 protein, CDR3 DNA. D genes are given only for firm matches. Where a row states a size, it is once, few, many or the class of an expanded clone; other rows omit it.

TRBV6-6	TRBJ2-3	.	.	CAGSPIAGGATDTQYF	TGTGCCGGCAGTCCCATCGCTGGTGGAGCCACAGATACGCAGTATTTT
TRBV4-1	TRBJ2-7	.	.	CPSSQDLDRTEQYF	TGCCCCAGCAGCCAAGATCTGGACCGTACCGAGCAGTACTTC
TRBV4-1	TRBJ1-2	.	many	CASSEGGPNNYGYTF	TGCGCCAGCAGCGAGGGAGGACCTAATAACTATGGCTACACCTTC
TRBV10-3	TRBJ1-2	.	.	CVSHEQVYGYTF	TGTGTCAGTCATGAACAGGTCTATGGCTACACCTTC
TRBV4-2	TRBJ1-1	.	.	CASSQKGSSGLPSEAFF	TGTGCCAGTAGCCAAAAGGGGAGCAGCGGATTACCTTCTGAAGCTTTCTTT
TRBV4-1	TRBJ2-1	.	medium-sized	CASSQGPSSYNEQFF	TGCGCCAGCAGCCAAGGTCCTAGCTCCTACAATGAGCAGTTCTTC
TRBV14	TRBJ2-1	.	.	CASSFRTWWGQFF	TGTGCCAGCAGCTTCCGCACATGGTGGGGGCAGTTCTTC
TRBV11-2	TRBJ2-5	TRBD2	.	CVSSLARLALGKKETEYF	TGTGTCAGCAGCTTAGCGAGACTAGCCCTGGGAAAAAAAGAGACCGAGTACTTC
TRBV5-1	TRBJ1-1	.	.	CASSFGPNTETFF	TGCGCCAGTAGCTTCGGTCCGAACACTGAAACTTTCTTT
TRBV7-8	TRBJ2-2	.	.	CASGYRGTFNTGELFF	TGTGCCAGCGGCTATAGGGGGACTTTCAACACCGGGGAGCTGTTTTTT
TRBV29-1	TRBJ1-1	.	.	CSVSAGWGMNTEAVF	TGCAGCGTTTCAGCAGGGTGGGGCATGAATACTGAAGCTGTCTTT
TRBV4-1	TRBJ2-7	.	.	CASSLDEGGNYVQYF	TGCGCCAGCAGCCTAGATGAGGGCGGGAACTATGTGCAGTACTTC
TRBV6-2/TRBV6-3	TRBJ2-4	.	once	CASSYTLAGTKNIQYF	TGTGCCAGCAGTTACACTCTAGCTGGGACCAAAAACATTCAGTACTTC
TRBV4-3	TRBJ2-1	TRBD2	.	CVSSPAGLALNNEQFF	TGCGTCAGCAGTCCTGCGGGACTAGCACTGAACAATGAGCAGTTCTTC
TRBV4-2	TRBJ2-7	.	.	CASSQGVIEQYF	TGTGCCAGCAGTCAAGGTGTGATCGAGCAGTACTTC
TRBV7-8	TRBJ2-7	TRBD2	.	CASSSTGDYEQQF	TGTGCCAGCAGCTCCACCGGGGACTACGAGCAGCAATTC